This T cell receptor beta chain was sequenced for a study of T cell responses to AZD1222 COVID-19 vaccine. For the study at large: Second-dose timings of about 4 or about 12 weeks were pooled. Study observations and caveats: At baseline, seropositivity was found in only six or seven AZD1222 recipients. White British ancestry dominated among donors, who included more females, and clonal diversity was possibly underestimated. Sampling captured repertoires only after the peak T cell response.

Germline V CDR1 and CDR2: MNHEY, SVGEGT. The V end was cut by 2 bases, the J end by 6 bases, with 8 bases between. CDR3 length equals 13 residues. The count of this clone is one. As yet, its antigen is unknown. Measured with immunoSEQ multiplex PCR; TCRdb has only the in-frame clones, and not every one. The sample lists approximately 120,000 clones, around 93% occurring once. V usage is TRBV6-2 or TRBV6-3 and J usage is TRBJ1-5, with a tentative D call TRBD1 (5 bases). This TCR came from an adult in good health. The source was peripheral blood, collected on day 0 of AZD1222 vaccination. CDR3 sequence (DNA): TGTGCCAGCAGTTACGAGGGGTTTCAGCCCCAGCATTTT. It codes for CASSYEGFQPQHF.